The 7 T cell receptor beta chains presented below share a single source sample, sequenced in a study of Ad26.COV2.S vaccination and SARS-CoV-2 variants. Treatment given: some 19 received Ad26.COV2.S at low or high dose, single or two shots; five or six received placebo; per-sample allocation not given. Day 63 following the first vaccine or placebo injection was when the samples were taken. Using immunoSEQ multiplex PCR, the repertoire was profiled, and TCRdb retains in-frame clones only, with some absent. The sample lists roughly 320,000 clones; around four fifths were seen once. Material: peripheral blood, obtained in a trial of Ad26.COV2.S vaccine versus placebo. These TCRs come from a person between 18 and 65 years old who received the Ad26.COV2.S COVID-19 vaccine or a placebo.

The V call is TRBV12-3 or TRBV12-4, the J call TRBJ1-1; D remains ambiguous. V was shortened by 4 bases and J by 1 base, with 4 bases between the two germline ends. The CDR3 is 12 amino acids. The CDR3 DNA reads TGTGCCAGCAGTTCCGGGAACACTGAAGCTTTCTTT. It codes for CASSSGNTEAFF.

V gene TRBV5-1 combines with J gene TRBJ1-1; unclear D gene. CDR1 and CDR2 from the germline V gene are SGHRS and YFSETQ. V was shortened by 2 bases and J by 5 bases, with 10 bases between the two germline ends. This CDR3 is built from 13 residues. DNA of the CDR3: TGCGCCAGCAGCTTCGGCCGAGGGACTGAAGCTTTCTTT. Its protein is CASSFGRGTEAFF. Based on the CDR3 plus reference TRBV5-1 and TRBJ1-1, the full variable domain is KAGVTQTPRYLIKTRGQQVTLSCSPISGHRSVSWYQQTPGQGLQFLFEYFSETQRNKGNFPGRFSGRQFSNSRSEMNVSTLELGDSALYLCASSFGRGTEAFFGQGTRLTVV.

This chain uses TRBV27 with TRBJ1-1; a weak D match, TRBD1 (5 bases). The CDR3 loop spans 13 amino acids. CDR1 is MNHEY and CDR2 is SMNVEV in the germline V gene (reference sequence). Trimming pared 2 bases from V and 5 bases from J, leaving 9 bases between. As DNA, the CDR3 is TGTGCCAGCAGTTTAATTGAGGGGACTGAAGCTTTCTTT. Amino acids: CASSLIEGTEAFF.

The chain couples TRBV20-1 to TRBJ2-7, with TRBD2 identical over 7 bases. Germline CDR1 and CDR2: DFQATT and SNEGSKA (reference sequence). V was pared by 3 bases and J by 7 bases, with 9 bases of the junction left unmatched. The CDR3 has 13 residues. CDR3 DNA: TGCAGTGCTAGTGGGTCGGGGGGTCGGGAGCAGTACTTC. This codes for CSASGSGGREQYF.

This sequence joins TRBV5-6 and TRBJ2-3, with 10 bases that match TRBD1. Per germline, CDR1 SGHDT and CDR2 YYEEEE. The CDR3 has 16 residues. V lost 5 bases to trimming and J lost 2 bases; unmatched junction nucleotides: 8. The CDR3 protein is CASRIRDRGFTDTQYF. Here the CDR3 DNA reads TGTGCCAGCAGAATACGGGACAGGGGATTCACAGATACGCAGTATTTT.

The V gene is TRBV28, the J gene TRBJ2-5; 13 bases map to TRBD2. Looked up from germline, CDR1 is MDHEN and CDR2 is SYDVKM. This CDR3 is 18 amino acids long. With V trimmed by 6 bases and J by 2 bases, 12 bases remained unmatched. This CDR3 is CASSHWRGTSGAQETQYF. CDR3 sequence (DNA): TGTGCCAGCAGCCATTGGAGGGGGACTAGCGGGGCACAAGAGACCCAGTACTTC.

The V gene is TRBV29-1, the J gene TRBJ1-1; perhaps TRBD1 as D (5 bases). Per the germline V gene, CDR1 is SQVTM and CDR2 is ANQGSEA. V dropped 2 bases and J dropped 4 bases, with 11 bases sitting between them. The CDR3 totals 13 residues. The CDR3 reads CSVELQGGTEAFF. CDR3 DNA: TGCAGCGTTGAATTGCAGGGAGGCACTGAAGCTTTCTTT.